This T cell receptor beta chain was obtained from a study of T cell responses to AZD1222 COVID-19 vaccine. Profiled with immunoSEQ multiplex PCR; TCRdb holds only in-frame clones, not every one. Counted here are about 79,000 clones, roughly 94% occurring once; the ten biggest clones make up roughly 7%. The germline V gene has CDR1 SGHTA and CDR2 FQGNSA. V lost 0 bases and J lost 4; bases outside the gene matches: 6. This CDR3 comprises 15 residues. The sequence was collected from an adult in good health. The source material was peripheral blood, sampled on day 0 of MenACWY control vaccination. The chain couples TRBV7-2 to TRBJ2-7; 7 bases match TRBD2. The chain's CDR3 is CASSLANGGTYEQYF. In nucleotides, the CDR3 is TGTGCCAGCAGCTTAGCGAACGGGGGGACTTACGAGCAGTACTTC.